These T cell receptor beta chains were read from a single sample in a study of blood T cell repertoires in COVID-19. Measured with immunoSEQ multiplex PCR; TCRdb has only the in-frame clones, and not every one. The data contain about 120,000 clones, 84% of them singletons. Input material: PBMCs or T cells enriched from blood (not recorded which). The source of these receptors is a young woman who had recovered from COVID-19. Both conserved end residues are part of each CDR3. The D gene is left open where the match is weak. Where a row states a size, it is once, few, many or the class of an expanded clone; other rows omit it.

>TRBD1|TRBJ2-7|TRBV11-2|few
TGTGCCAGCAGCAGAGGGACAGCCCCCTACGAGCAGTACTTC
CASSRGTAPYEQYF
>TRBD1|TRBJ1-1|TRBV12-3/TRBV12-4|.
TGTGCCAGCAGGGACAGGGGGATAGCTTTCTTT
CASRDRGIAFF
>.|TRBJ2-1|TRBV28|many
TGTGCCAGCAGCCGGTCCCCCCTTTCCTACAATGAGCAGTTCTTC
CASSRSPLSYNEQFF
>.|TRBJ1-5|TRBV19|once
TGTGCCAGTAGGTCGGGGAAGCGGGGCAATCAGCCCCAGCATTTT
CASRSGKRGNQPQHF
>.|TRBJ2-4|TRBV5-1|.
TGCGCCAGCAGCCCTGGGGAGGTAGTGGCAGCAGGAAACATTCAGTACTTC
CASSPGEVVAAGNIQYF
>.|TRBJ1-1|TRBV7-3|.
TGTGCCAGCAGCCAACAGGGGAACACTGAAGCTTTCTTT
CASSQQGNTEAFF
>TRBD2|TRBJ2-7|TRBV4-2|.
TGTGCCAGCAGCCGCGGGCTAGCGGAAACCTACGAGCAGTACTTC
CASSRGLAETYEQYF
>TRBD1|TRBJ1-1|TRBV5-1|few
TGCGCCAGCAGCGCCGACAGGGAGGCTTTCTTT
CASSADREAFF
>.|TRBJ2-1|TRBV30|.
TGTGCCTGGAGTAGGGACAACTACAATGAGCAGTTCTTC
CAWSRDNYNEQFF
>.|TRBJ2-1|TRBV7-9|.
TGTGCCAGCAGCCCCTCCAGGGAGCAGTTCTTC
CASSPSREQFF
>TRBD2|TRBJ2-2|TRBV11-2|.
TGTGCCAGCAGCTTAGGCCTCCTTCTAGCGGGAGGCACCGGGGAGCTGTTTTTT
CASSLGLLLAGGTGELFF
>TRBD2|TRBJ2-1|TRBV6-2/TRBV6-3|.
TGTGCCAGCAGTTACGCCCAAAGACTAGCGGGAGGATTGTATGAGCAGTTCTTC
CASSYAQRLAGGLYEQFF
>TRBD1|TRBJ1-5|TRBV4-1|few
TGCGCCAGCAGCTTTCGTGTGACAGGGGACGCGTACCCTAATCAGCCCCAGCATTTT
CASSFRVTGDAYPNQPQHF
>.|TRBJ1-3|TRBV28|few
TGTGCCAGCAGTTTGTGGAGCGTCGGCCCCTCTGGAAACACCATATATTTT
CASSLWSVGPSGNTIYF
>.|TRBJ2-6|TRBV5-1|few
TGCGCCAGCAGCTTGGTCGGGAGCTCTGGGGCCAACGTCCTGACTTTC
CASSLVGSSGANVLTF
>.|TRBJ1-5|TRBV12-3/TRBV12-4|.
TGTGCCAGCAAGACGACAGGAAATCAGCCCCAGCATTTT
CASKTTGNQPQHF
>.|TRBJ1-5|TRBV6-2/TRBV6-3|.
TGTGCCAGCAGTTCTACTAGTTACACTTGGACAGACAATCAGCCCCAGCATTTT
CASSSTSYTWTDNQPQHF
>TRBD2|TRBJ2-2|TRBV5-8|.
TGTGCCAGCAGCTTGAAGCGGCTAGCGGGAGAGCTGAAGCACACCGGGGAGCTGTTTTTT
CASSLKRLAGELKHTGELFF
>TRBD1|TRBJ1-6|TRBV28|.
TGTGCCAGTAACACAGGGGATTCACCCCTCCACTTT
CASNTGDSPLHF
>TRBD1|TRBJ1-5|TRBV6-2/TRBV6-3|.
TGTGCCAGCAGTTACGGACAGGGGCATAGCAATCAGCCCCAGCATTTT
CASSYGQGHSNQPQHF
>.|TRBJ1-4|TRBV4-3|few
TGCGCCAGCAGCCAAGTACACCTTAATGAAAAACTGTTTTTT
CASSQVHLNEKLFF
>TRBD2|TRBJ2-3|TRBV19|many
TGTGCCAGTAGGATTACGACTAGCGGGAGGGCTGGTACGCAGTATTTT
CASRITTSGRAGTQYF
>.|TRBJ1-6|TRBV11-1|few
TGTGCCAGCGCACAGGGAAGTTCACCCCTCCACTTT
CASAQGSSPLHF
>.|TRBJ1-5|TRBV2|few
TGTGCCAGCGTCGGCAGGGAGGGACAGCCCCAGCATTTT
CASVGREGQPQHF
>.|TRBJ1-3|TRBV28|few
TGTGCCAGCAGTTTACGCGCGGGCACCATATATTTT
CASSLRAGTIYF
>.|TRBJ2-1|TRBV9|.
TGTGCCAGCAGCGTAAGGGGTTACACTTACAATGAGCAGTTCTTC
CASSVRGYTYNEQFF
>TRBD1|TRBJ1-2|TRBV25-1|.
TGTGCCAGCAGTGAATCCTACCACCGGGACAGCTACTATGGCTACACCTTC
CASSESYHRDSYYGYTF
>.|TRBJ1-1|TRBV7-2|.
TGTGCCAGCAGCTTAGTCCGGGCGGGTGAAGCTTTCTTT
CASSLVRAGEAFF
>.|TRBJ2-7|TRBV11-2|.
TGTGCCAGCAGCCACAAGTACGAGCAGTACTTC
CASSHKYEQYF
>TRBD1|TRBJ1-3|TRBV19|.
TGTGCCAGTAGCCGGACAGGGAGGGGAAACACCATATATTTT
CASSRTGRGNTIYF
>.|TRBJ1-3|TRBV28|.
TGTGCCAGCAACCTATCAGGGCGCTCTGGAAACACCATATATTTT
CASNLSGRSGNTIYF
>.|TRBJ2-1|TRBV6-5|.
TGTGCCAGCATGCCAGGGCACTCCTACAATGAGCAGTTCTTC
CASMPGHSYNEQFF
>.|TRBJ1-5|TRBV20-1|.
TGCAGTGCTAGTGAGGCCAGAAATCAGCCCCAGCATTTT
CSASEARNQPQHF
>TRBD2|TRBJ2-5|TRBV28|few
TGTGCCAGCAGTTTAGCGGGAGGCTTTCAAGAGACCCAGTACTTC
CASSLAGGFQETQYF
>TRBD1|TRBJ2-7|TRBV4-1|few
TGCGCCAGCAGCCAACTGGACAGGGGGCGTTGGGAGCAGTACTTC
CASSQLDRGRWEQYF